This T cell receptor beta chain was identified during a study of T-cell memory formation after mild COVID-19. Whole-study findings and limits: Cross-reactive memory appears to have joined, as suggested by some responding clones showing up in pre-infection memory. Proof of SARS-CoV-2 specificity was absent for the second-wave clones that crested on day 37.

MiXCR, run by TCRdb on the 5' RACE reads, gives a single entry per CDR3 protein. The sample includes 200,000 to 250,000 distinct CDR3 sequences, approximately 10% seen only once; the top ten take roughly a fifth. As to this clonotype: Its antigen is unknown.

The CDR3 runs to 13 residues. V was clipped by 2 bases and J by 10 bases, with 12 bases between them. The V gene's germline CDR1 is SGHTA and CDR2 FQGNSA. The clonotype originates from a young man who had mild COVID-19 (a few samples of this study predate the infection). Cell type and time point are not known. The source material was PBMCs or a T cell subset sorted from them (not recorded which). V and J are TRBV7-2 and TRBJ2-1; D perhaps matches TRBD2 (5 bases). CDR3 protein: CASSLSPSREQFF. Written as DNA, the CDR3 is TGTGCCAGCAGCTTATCGCCTAGCCGGGAGCAGTTCTTC.